This T cell receptor (beta chain) was obtained from a study of blood T cell repertoires in COVID-19. Authors' analysis steps: Reference gene primer amplification in the assay estimated nucleated cell counts. Only in-frame clones appear in the TCRdb table, and some are missing; sequencing was by immunoSEQ multiplex PCR. That table furnishes V, J and clone size, whereas the DNA furnished D and trimming. The sample comprises tens of thousands of clones, more than 80% of which are singletons, and around a third rests with the top ten. In the case of this clone: Other DNA variants within this sample encode the same CDR3.

CDR1 SGHRS and CDR2 YFSETQ come from the germline V gene. The CDR3 covers 18 residues. The J segment lost 3 bases and the V segment lost 4 bases, leaving 7 bases of the junction unmatched. The source is a man between 60 and 75 years old with COVID-19, enrolled during active disease. The sequenced sample was peripheral blood. The J gene is TRBJ2-2, the V gene TRBV5-1; TRBD2 aligns across 15 bases. CDR3 amino acids: CASSPRTSGGADTGELFF. The CDR3 nucleotides are TGCGCCAGCAGCCCGCGGACTAGCGGGGGGGCCGACACCGGGGAGCTGTTTTTT.